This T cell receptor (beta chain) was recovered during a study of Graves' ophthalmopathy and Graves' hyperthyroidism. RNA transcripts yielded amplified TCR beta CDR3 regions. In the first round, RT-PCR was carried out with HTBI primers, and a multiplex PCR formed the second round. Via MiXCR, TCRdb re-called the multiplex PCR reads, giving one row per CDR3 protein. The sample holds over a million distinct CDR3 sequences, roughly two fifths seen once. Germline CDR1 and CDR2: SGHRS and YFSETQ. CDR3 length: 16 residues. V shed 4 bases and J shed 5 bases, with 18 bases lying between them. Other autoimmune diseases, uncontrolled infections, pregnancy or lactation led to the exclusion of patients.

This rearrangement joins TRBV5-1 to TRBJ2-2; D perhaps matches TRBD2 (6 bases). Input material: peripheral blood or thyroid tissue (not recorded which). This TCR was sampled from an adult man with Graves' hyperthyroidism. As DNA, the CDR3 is TGCGCCAGCAGCCAAGATCCGGGAGTGAGGACCGGGGAGCTGTTTTTT. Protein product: CASSQDPGVRTGELFF.